What follows describes a single T cell receptor (beta chain). In the authors' workflow: Amplification of reference gene primers was used by the study to estimate nucleated cell counts. Clones were read by immunoSEQ multiplex PCR, and TCRdb kept only the in-frame ones, dropping some. V and J calls and clone size follow that table, whereas D and trimming were derived from the DNA. The sample contains around 120,000 clones, approximately 90% of which appear only once. This entry is derived from a study of blood T cell repertoires in COVID-19. For the study at large: Italy, Spain and the United States were the sources of the convalescent and acute COVID-19 samples. PBMCs, B-cell-depleted T cells, or T cells provided the cDNA or gDNA that made up the material.

Germline CDR1 is MDHEN and CDR2 is SYDVKM. The junction had 11 bases not matched to a gene; V was cut back by 7 bases and J by 6 bases. The CDR3 has 15 amino acids. This TCR was recovered from a human donor in a cohort sampled during active COVID-19. The sequencing input was peripheral blood. The rearrangement links TRBV28 to TRBJ1-2, with 10 nucleotides matching TRBD1. For the CDR3, the DNA is TGTGCCAGCACCTCGTGGACAGGGGGTAGGAATGGCTACACCTTC. It encodes CASTSWTGGRNGYTF.